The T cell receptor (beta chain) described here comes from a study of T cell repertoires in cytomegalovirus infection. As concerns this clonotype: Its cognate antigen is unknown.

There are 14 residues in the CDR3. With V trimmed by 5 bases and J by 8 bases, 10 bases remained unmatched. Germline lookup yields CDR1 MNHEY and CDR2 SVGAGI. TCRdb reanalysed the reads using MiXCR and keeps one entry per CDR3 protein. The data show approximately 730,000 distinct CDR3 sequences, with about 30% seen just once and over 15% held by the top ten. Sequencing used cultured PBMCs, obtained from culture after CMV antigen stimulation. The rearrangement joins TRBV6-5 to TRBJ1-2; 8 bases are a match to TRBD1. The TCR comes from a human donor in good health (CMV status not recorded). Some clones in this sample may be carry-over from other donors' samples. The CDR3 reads CASSRGQGAGGYTF. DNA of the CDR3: TGTGCCAGCAGTCGGGGCCAGGGGGCAGGCGGCTACACCTTC.